The 14 T cell receptor beta chains below come from one sample, sequenced in a study of control samples from healthy donors and cancer patients. TCRdb keeps only in-frame clones here, not all; method: immunoSEQ multiplex PCR. The sample yields almost 85,000 clones, approximately 82% seen once. What was sequenced was PBMCs. All receptors derive from a man aged 60-69 years with head and neck cancer.

This chain links TRBV29-1 with TRBJ2-1; 7 bases are a match to TRBD2. CDR3 length: 13 amino acids. Germline V gene sequence: CDR1 SQVTM, CDR2 ANQGSEA. V lost 7 bases and J lost 4; bases outside the gene matches: 7. The CDR3 DNA reads TGCAGCGGGTGGGGACTACTGTACAATGAGCAGTTCTTC. Amino acid sequence: CSGWGLLYNEQFF.

The chain combines TRBV20-1 with TRBJ2-1, with 8 bases fitting TRBD2. Germline lookup yields CDR1 DFQATT and CDR2 SNEGSKA (reference sequence). The CDR3 runs 15 residues. J gave up 2 bases and V 3 bases, and 6 bases lay outside the gene matches. The CDR3 DNA follows: TGCAGTGCTAGTTTCCGGGAGGGCCCCTACAATGAGCAGTTCTTC. Translation: CSASFREGPYNEQFF.

The CDR3 sequence is CASSTPRNTGSHRGTDTQYF. The DNA of the CDR3 is TGTGCCAGTAGTACGCCCCGAAATACAGGGTCCCATAGAGGCACAGATACGCAGTATTTT. The genes are TRBV19 and TRBJ2-3; possible D gene TRBD1, 6 bases. The germline CDR1 and CDR2 sequences are LNHDA and SQIVND (reference sequence). The CDR3 is 20 residues long. V was cut by 4 bases and J by 1 base, with 27 bases left in between.

This chain connects TRBV4-2 to TRBJ2-1, with D uncertain. This CDR3 contains 15 residues. Germline CDR1 LGHNA, CDR2 YNFKEQ. V was cut by 0 bases and J by 4 bases, with 10 bases left in between. The CDR3 nucleotides read TGTGCCAGCAGCCAAGAGTTGCTGGTGTACAATGAGCAGTTCTTC. It specifies CASSQELLVYNEQFF.

The sample holds one count of this clone. The rearrangement joins TRBV6-1 to TRBJ1-2; D is possibly TRBD1 (5 bases). Trimming took off 3 bases at V and 4 bases at J, with 21 bases between the two ends. This CDR3 contains 17 residues. The germline gives CDR1 MNHNS, CDR2 SASEGT. The CDR3 loop is CASSDAWTSPPIYGYTF. The DNA for the CDR3 is TGTGCCAGCAGTGACGCTTGGACATCCCCGCCTATCTATGGCTACACCTTC.

The genes are TRBV5-4 and TRBJ1-5; a weak D match, TRBD1 (5 bases). V was cut by 2 bases and J by 2 bases, with 14 bases left in between. This CDR3 contains 16 residues. Germline CDR1 reads SGHNT; CDR2 reads YYREEE (reference sequence). CDR3 nucleotides: TGTGCCAGCAGCTTTACGGGGGGGGATGGCAATCAGCCCCAGCATTTT. Translation gives CASSFTGGDGNQPQHF.

The CDR3 region has the DNA TGCGCCAGCAGCGTCATGATTCGAGGGGGCACCGGGGAGCTGTTTTTT. It codes for CASSVMIRGGTGELFF. V usage is TRBV5-1 and J usage is TRBJ2-2; TRBD1 might be the D (6 bases). CDR1 is SGHRS and CDR2 is YFSETQ in the germline V gene. Trimming removed 4 bases from V and 4 bases from J, with 17 bases in between. The CDR3 length is 16 residues.

This clone was found a few times. The chain links TRBV6-1 to TRBJ2-1; D not resolved. This CDR3 region has 15 residues. Germline V gene data show CDR1 as MNHNS and CDR2 as SASEGT. Trimming removed 3 bases at V and 6 bases at J, with 15 bases between. The CDR3 protein is CASSEGWEGPNEQFF. DNA for the CDR3: TGTGCCAGCAGTGAGGGGTGGGAAGGGCCCAATGAGCAGTTCTTC.

This clone has a single count. The V call is TRBV25-1, the J call TRBJ2-7, with no clear D. V lost 3 bases, J lost 6 bases, and 15 bases lay in between. Per germline, CDR1 MGHDK and CDR2 SYGVNS. CDR3 length equals 14 residues. CDR3 sequence (DNA): TGTGCCAGCAGTGAGCCGGGTTGGATGGGCGAGCAGTACTTC. This translates into CASSEPGWMGEQYF.

In this sample, this clone turned up once. V gene TRBV20-1 combines with J gene TRBJ2-1; TRBD2 aligns across 9 bases. The junction had 16 bases not matched to a gene; V was cut back by 3 bases and J by 4 bases. CDR3 length equals 18 residues. The germline CDR1 and CDR2 sequences are DFQATT and SNEGSKA (reference sequence). The CDR3 DNA reads as TGCAGTGCTAGTGAAATGGCGGGAGGGCCCTTAGTATACAATGAGCAGTTCTTC. Encoded protein: CSASEMAGGPLVYNEQFF.

This chain connects TRBV6-6 to TRBJ1-3; D unresolved. CDR3 size: 16 residues. Germline V gene data show CDR1 as MNHNY and CDR2 as SVGAGI (reference sequence). The V gene lost 0 bases and the J gene lost 0 bases, with 9 bases spanning the gap. The CDR3 DNA reads as TGTGCCAGCAGTTACTCGATTCCAGGCTCTGGAAACACCATATATTTT. Translated, it gives CASSYSIPGSGNTIYF.

The chain links TRBV7-9 to TRBJ1-1, with D tentatively TRBD1 (6 bases). CDR1 and CDR2 from the germline V gene are SEHNR and FQNEAQ (reference sequence). This CDR3 is 15 amino acids long. Trimming stripped 4 bases from V and 1 base from J, with 13 bases between. The CDR3 here is CASSYPLTGNTEAFF. DNA of the CDR3: TGTGCCAGCAGCTATCCCTTGACAGGGAACACTGAAGCTTTCTTT. Looking up the rest from reference TRBV7-9 and TRBJ1-1 gives the full variable domain: DTGVSQNPRHKITKRGQNVTFRCDPISEHNRLYWYRQTLGQGPEFLTYFQNEAQLEKSRLLSDRFSAERPKGSFSTLEIQRTEQGDSAMYLCASSYPLTGNTEAFFGQGTRLTVV.

The chain is built from TRBV12-2 and TRBJ2-2; the table's D call of TRBD2 was not tested on the DNA. TRBV12-2 is described as a pseudogene. The CDR3 has 17 residues. CDR3 sequence: CASRLAGLASNTGELFF. The CDR3 DNA reads TGTGCAAGTCGCTTAGCTGGCCTAGCGTCGAACACCGGGGAGCTGTTTTTT.

The V gene is TRBV5-1, the J gene TRBJ1-1; D is undetermined. CDR1 and CDR2 from the germline V gene are SGHRS and YFSETQ. CDR3 size: 14 residues. With 7 bases removed from V and 0 bases from J, the gap between germline ends came to 13 bases. Written as DNA, the CDR3 is TGCGCCAGCGCCCCCCATCGGATGAACACTGAAGCTTTCTTT. It specifies CASAPHRMNTEAFF.